This T cell receptor beta chain was profiled in a study of tumor T cells in aggressive B-cell lymphoma. This CDR3 spans 12 amino acids. Germline lookup yields CDR1 LNHDA and CDR2 SQIVND (reference sequence). The J segment lost 14 bases and the V segment lost 5 bases, leaving 10 bases of the junction unmatched. Assay: immunoSEQ multiplex PCR; the TCRdb copy retains only in-frame clones and omits some. The table has 9,500 to 10,000 clones, approximately 85% seen once. What was sequenced was tumor tissue. The TCR sequence derives from an adult with diffuse large B cell lymphoma. The chain couples TRBV19 to TRBJ2-3; TRBD2 agrees at 7 bases. CDR3 sequence reads: CASSAGVKGVYF. DNA of the CDR3: TGTGCCAGTAGTGCGGGAGTGAAGGGAGTGTATTTT. Full variable domain (rest looked up from reference TRBV19 and TRBJ2-3): DGGITQSPKYLFRKEGQNVTLSCEQNLNHDAMYWYRQDPGQGLRLIYYSQIVNDFQKGDIAEGYSVSREKKESFPLTVTSAQKNPTAFYLCASSAGVKGVYFGPGTRLTVL.